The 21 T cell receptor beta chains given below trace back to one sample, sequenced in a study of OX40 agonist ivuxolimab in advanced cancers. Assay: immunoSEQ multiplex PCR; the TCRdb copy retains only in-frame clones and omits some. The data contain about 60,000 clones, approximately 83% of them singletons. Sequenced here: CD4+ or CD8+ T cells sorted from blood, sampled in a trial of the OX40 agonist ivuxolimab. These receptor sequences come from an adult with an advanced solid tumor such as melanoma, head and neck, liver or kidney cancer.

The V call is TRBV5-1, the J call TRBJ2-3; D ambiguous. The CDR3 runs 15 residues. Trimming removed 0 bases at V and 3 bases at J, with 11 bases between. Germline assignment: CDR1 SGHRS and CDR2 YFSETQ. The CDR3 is CASSLDGSQTDTQYF. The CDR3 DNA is TGCGCCAGCAGCTTGGATGGTAGCCAAACAGATACGCAGTATTTT.

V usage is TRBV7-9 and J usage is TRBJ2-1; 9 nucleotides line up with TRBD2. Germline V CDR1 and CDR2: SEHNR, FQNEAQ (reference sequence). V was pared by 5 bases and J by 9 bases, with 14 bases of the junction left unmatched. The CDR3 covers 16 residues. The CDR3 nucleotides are TGTGCCAGCAGCCCCCCGGTGGCGGGAGGGCAAGGTGAGCAGTTCTTC. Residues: CASSPPVAGGQGEQFF.

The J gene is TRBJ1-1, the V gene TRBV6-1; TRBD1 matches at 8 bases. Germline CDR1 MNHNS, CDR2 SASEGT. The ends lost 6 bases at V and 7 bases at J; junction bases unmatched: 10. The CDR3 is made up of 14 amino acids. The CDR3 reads CASRNRQGLGEAFF. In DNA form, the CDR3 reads TGTGCCAGCAGAAACAGACAGGGGCTCGGTGAAGCTTTCTTT.

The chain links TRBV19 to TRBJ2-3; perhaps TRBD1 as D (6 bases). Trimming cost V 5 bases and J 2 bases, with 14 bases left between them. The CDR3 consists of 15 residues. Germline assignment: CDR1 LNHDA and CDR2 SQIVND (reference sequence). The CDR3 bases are TGTGCCAGTAGTGGTTCGGGACACGACACAGATACGCAGTATTTT. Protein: CASSGSGHDTDTQYF.

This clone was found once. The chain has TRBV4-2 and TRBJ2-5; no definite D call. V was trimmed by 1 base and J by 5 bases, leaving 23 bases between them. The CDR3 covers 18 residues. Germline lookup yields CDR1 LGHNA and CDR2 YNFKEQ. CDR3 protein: CASSQVKDANTRAETQYF. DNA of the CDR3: TGTGCCAGCAGCCAAGTTAAGGACGCAAACACCCGGGCGGAGACCCAGTACTTC.

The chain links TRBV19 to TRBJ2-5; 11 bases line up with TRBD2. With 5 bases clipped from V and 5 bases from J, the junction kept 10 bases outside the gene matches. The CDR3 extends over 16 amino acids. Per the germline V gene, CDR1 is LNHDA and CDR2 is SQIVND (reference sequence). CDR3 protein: CASSDLAGGRRETQYF. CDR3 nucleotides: TGTGCCAGTAGTGATCTAGCGGGGGGCCGTCGGGAGACCCAGTACTTC.

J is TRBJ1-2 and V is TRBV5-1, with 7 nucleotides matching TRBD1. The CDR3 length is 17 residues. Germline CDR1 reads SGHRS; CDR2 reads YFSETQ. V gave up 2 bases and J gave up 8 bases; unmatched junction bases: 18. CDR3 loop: CASSFDSRDSKLGGYTF. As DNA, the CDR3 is TGCGCCAGCAGCTTTGATTCCCGGGACAGCAAATTAGGCGGCTACACCTTC.

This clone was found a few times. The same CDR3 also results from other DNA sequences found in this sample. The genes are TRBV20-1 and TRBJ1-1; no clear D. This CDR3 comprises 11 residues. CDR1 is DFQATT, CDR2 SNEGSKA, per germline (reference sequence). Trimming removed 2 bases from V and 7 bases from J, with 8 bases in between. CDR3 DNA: TGCAGTGCTAGACGACAAAATGAAGCTTTCTTT. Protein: CSARRQNEAFF.

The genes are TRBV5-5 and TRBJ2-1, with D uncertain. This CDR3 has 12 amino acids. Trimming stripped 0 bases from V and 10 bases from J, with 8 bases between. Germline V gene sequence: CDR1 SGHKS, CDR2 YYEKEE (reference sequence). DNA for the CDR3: TGTGCCAGCAGCTTGGAGCTCTGGGAGCAGTTCTTC. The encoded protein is CASSLELWEQFF.

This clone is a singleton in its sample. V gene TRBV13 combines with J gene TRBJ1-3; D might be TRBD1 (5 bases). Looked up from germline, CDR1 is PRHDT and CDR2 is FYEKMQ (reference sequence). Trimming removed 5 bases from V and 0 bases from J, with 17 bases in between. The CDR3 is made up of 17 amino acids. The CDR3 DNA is TGTGCCAGCAGCAAAAAGGGACTGCTATACTCTGGAAACACCATATATTTT. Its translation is CASSKKGLLYSGNTIYF.

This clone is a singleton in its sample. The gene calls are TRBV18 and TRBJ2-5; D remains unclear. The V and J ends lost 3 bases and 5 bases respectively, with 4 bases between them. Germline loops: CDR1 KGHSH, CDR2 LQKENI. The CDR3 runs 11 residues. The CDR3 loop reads CASSPSETQYF. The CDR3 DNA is TGTGCCAGCTCACCGTCCGAGACCCAGTACTTC.

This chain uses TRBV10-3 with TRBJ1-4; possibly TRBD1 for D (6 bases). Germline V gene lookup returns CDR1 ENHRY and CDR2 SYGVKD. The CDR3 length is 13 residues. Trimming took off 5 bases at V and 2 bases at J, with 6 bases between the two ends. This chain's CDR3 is CAISRGTNEKLFF. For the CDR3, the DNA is TGTGCCATCAGTAGGGGGACTAATGAAAAACTGTTTTTT.

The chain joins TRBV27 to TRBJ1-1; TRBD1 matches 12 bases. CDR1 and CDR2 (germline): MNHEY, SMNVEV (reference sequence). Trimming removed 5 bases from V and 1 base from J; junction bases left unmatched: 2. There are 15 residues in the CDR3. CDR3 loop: CASSGDRGPNTEAFF. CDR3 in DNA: TGTGCCAGCAGTGGGGACAGGGGGCCGAACACTGAAGCTTTCTTT.

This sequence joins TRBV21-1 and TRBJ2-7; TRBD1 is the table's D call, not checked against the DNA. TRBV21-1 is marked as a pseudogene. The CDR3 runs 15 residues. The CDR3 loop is CASSKRGTGYYEQYF. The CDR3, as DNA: TGTGCCAGCAGCAAACGCGGGACAGGGTACTACGAGCAGTACTTC.

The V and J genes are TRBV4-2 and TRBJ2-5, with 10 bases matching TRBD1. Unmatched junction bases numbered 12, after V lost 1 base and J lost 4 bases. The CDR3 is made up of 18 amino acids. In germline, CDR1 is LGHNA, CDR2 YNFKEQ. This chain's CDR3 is CASSQVSWDRGTGETQYF. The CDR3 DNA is TGTGCCAGCAGCCAAGTGTCATGGGACAGGGGTACAGGAGAGACCCAGTACTTC.

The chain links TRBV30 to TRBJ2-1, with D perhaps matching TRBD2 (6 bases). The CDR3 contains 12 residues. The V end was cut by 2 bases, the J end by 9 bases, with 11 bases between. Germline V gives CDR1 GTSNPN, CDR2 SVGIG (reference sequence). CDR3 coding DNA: TGTGCCTGGAGTCTGACTAGTCGTGAGCAGTTCTTC. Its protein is CAWSLTSREQFF.

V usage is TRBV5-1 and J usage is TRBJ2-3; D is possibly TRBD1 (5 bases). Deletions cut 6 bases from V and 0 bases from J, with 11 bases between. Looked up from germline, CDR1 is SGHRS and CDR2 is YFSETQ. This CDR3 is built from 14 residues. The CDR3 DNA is TGCGCCAGCACAAGAGACAGCAGCACAGATACGCAGTATTTT. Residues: CASTRDSSTDTQYF.

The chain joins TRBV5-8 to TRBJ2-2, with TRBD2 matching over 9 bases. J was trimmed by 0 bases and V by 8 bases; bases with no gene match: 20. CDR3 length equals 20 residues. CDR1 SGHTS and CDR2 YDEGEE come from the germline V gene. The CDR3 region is CARPRGSGGLNRANTGELFF. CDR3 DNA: TGTGCCAGACCCAGGGGGAGCGGGGGGCTCAACCGCGCGAACACCGGGGAGCTGTTTTTT.

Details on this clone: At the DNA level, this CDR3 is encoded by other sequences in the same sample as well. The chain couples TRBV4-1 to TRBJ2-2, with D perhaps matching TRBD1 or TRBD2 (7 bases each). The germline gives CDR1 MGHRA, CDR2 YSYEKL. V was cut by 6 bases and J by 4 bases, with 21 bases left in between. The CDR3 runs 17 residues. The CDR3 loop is CASSPETRGGSTGELFF. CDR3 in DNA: TGCGCCAGCAGTCCCGAAACCAGGGGGGGGTCCACCGGGGAGCTGTTTTTT.

The CDR3 region has the DNA TGTGCCAGCAGCCCGGACAGCTACAATGAGCAGTTCTTC. This gives the protein CASSPDSYNEQFF. The chain uses TRBV7-2 and TRBJ2-1; tentative D call: TRBD1 (6 bases). Trimming stripped 5 bases from V and 3 bases from J, with 8 bases between. The CDR3 is 13 amino acids. CDR1 and CDR2 from the germline V gene are SGHTA and FQGNSA.

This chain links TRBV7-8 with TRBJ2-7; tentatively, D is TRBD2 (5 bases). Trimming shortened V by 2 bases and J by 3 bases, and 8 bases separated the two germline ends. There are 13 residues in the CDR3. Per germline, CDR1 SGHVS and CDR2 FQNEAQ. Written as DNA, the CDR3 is TGTGCCAGCAGCTTACGGGGTTTCTACGAGCAGTACTTC. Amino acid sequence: CASSLRGFYEQYF.